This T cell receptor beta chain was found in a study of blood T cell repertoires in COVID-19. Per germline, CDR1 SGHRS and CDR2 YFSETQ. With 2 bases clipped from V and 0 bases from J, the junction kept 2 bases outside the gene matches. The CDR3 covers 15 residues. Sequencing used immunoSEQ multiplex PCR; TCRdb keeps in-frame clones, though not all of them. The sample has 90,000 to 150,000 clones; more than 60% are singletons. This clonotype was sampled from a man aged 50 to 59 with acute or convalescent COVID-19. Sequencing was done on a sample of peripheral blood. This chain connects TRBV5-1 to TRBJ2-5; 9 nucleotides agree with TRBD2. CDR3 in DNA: TGCGCCAGCAGCTTCCTAGCGGGAAACCAAGAGACCCAGTACTTC. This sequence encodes CASSFLAGNQETQYF.